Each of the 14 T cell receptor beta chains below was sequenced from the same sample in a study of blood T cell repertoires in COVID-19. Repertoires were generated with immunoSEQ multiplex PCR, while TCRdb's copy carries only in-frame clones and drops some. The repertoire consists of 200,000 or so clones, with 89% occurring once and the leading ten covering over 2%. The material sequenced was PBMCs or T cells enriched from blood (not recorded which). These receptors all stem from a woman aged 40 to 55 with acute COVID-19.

This CDR3 reads CASKLAGARVETQYF. CDR3 coding DNA: TGTGCCAGCAAACTAGCGGGAGCGAGGGTTGAGACCCAGTACTTC. The rearrangement links TRBV6-5 to TRBJ2-5, with 11 bases fitting TRBD2. Looked up from germline, CDR1 is MNHEY and CDR2 is SVGAGI. The CDR3 is 15 amino acids. Germline trimming cut 7 bases from V and 5 bases from J; bases unmatched to any gene: 9.

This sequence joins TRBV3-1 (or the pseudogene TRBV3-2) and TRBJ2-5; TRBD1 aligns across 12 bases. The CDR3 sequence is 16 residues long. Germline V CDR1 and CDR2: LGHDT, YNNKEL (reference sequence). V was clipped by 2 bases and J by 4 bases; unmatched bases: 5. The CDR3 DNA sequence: TGTGCCAGCAGCCAAACGGGACAGGGGGCAGGAGAGACCCAGTACTTC. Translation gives CASSQTGQGAGETQYF.

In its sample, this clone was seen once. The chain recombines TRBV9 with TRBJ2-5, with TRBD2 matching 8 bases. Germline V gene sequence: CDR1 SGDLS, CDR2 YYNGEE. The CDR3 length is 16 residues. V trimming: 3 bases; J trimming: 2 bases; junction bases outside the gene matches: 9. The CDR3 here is CASSAPGAGGQETQYF. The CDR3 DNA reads TGTGCCAGCAGCGCCCCTGGCGCGGGAGGACAAGAGACCCAGTACTTC.

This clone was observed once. DNA of the CDR3: TGCGCCAGCAGTGAGTCGGCAATTAGCGGGGGTCCTAGCACAGATACGCAGTATTTT. As protein: CASSESAISGGPSTDTQYF. The gene calls are TRBV10-1 and TRBJ2-3; TRBD2 agrees at 9 bases. Germline V gene data show CDR1 as WNHNN and CDR2 as SYGVQD (reference sequence). The length of the CDR3 is 19 residues. The J segment lost 0 bases and the V segment lost 0 bases, leaving 10 bases of the junction unmatched.

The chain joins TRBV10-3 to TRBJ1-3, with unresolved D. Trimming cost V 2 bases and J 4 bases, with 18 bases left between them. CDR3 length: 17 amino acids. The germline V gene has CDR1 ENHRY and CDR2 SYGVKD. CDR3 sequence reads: CAISEAPFGQTGNTIYF. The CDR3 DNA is TGTGCCATCAGTGAGGCCCCTTTTGGGCAGACCGGAAACACCATATATTTT.

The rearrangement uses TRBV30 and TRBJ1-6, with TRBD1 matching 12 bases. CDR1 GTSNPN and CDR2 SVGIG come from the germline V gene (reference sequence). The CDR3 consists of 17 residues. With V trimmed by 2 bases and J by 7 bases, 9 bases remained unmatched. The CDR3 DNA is TGTGCCTGGAGTACCGGGACAGGGGGCGCCCGGAATTCACCCCTCCACTTT. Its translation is CAWSTGTGGARNSPLHF.

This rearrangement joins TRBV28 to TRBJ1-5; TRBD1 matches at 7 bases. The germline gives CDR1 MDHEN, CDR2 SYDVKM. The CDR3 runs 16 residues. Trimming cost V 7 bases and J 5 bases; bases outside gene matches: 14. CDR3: CASTLRGAGGHQPQHF. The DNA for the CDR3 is TGTGCCAGCACTCTAAGGGGGGCAGGGGGGCATCAGCCCCAGCATTTT.

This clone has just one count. The CDR3 bases are TGTGCCAGCACCCGGGGGGGAAGAATCTTTGGAAACACCATATATTTT. Translation: CASTRGGRIFGNTIYF. This rearrangement joins TRBV28 to TRBJ1-3; weak D call: TRBD1 (5 bases). Germline V lookup: CDR1 MDHEN, CDR2 SYDVKM. V was clipped by 7 bases and J by 3 bases, with 19 bases between them. This CDR3 is built from 16 residues.

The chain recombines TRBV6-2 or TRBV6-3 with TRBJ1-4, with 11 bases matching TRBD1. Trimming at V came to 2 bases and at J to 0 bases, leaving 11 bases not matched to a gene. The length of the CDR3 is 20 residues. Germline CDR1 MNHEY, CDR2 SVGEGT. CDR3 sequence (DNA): TGTGCCAGCAGTTACGTAGCCGGGACAGGGGGGCCTGCAACTAATGAAAAACTGTTTTTT. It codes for CASSYVAGTGGPATNEKLFF.

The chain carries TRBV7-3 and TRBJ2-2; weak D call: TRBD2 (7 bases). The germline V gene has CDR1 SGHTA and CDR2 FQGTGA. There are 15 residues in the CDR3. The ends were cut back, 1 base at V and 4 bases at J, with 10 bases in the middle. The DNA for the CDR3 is TGTGCCAGCAGCTTAAGCGGGGGCAGCACCGGGGAGCTGTTTTTT. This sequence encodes CASSLSGGSTGELFF.

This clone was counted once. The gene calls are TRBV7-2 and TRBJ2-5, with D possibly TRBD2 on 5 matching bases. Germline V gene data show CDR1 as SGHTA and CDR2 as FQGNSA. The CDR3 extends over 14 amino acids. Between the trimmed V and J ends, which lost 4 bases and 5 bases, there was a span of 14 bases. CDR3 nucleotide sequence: TGTGCCAGCAGCTCGAGCGGACCGTCGGAGACCCAGTACTTC. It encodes CASSSSGPSETQYF.

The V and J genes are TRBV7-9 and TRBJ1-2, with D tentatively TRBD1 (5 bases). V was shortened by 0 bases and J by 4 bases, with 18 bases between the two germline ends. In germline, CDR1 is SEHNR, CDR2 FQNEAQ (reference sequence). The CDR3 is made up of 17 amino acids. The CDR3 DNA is TGTGCCAGCAGCTTAGCCCCTCCGGCAGGGTGGATCTATGGCTACACCTTC. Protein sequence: CASSLAPPAGWIYGYTF. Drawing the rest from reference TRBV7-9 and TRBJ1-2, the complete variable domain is DTGVSQNPRHKITKRGQNVTFRCDPISEHNRLYWYRQTLGQGPEFLTYFQNEAQLEKSRLLSDRFSAERPKGSFSTLEIQRTEQGDSAMYLCASSLAPPAGWIYGYTFGSGTRLTVV.

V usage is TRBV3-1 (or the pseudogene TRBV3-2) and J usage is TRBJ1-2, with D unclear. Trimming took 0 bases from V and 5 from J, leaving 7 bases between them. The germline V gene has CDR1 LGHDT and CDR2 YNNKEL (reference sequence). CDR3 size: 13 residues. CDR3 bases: TGTGCCAGCAGCCAAGATAACGGGTATGGCTACACCTTC. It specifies CASSQDNGYGYTF.

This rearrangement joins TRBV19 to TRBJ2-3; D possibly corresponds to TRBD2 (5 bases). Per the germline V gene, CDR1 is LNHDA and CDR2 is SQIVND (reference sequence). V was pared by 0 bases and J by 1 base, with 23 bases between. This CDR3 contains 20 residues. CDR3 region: CASSIDPPGLTKTGTDTQYF. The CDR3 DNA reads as TGTGCCAGTAGTATAGATCCCCCCGGACTCACCAAAACGGGCACAGATACGCAGTATTTT.